This T cell receptor beta chain was identified during a study of blood T cell repertoires in COVID-19. Looking at the study overall: The United States, Italy and Spain were the sources of the acute and convalescent COVID-19 samples. From T cells, B-cell-depleted T cells, or PBMCs came the material, which was cDNA or gDNA.

Germline lookup yields CDR1 MNHEY and CDR2 SMNVEV (reference sequence). V lost 3 bases, J lost 9 bases, and 14 bases lay in between. The CDR3 length is 13 residues. Per the original methods: Researchers report that nucleated cell counts were estimated from reference gene primer amplification. Assay: immunoSEQ multiplex PCR; the TCRdb copy retains only in-frame clones and omits some. Clone size and the V and J calls come from that table; the DNA yielded D and trimming. The sample lists some 50,000 clones, 70% to 90% occurring once. The sequence was obtained from a man in his 60s with acute or convalescent COVID-19. This rearrangement joins TRBV27 to TRBJ1-2, with unresolved D. Sequenced: peripheral blood. The CDR3 DNA follows: TGTGCCAGCAGTTTCACTCAGGCCCCGAGCTACACCTTC. Translating it yields CASSFTQAPSYTF.